One sample yielded the 13 T cell receptor beta chains listed below, sequenced in a study of blood T cell repertoires in COVID-19. Assay: immunoSEQ multiplex PCR; the TCRdb copy retains only in-frame clones and omits some. In the table there are 300,000 to 350,000 clones, more than 75% of which are singletons. The sequenced sample consisted of peripheral blood. These TCRs come from a woman in her 50s with COVID-19, enrolled during active disease.

A single count supports this clone. The chain couples TRBV27 to TRBJ1-2; the match to TRBD1 covers 8 bases. V trimming: 6 bases; J trimming: 3 bases; junction bases outside the gene matches: 24. The CDR3 is made up of 20 amino acids. Germline-derived CDR1 and CDR2 are MNHEY and SMNVEV (reference sequence). CDR3 region: CASSNRPPTGDIRRYYGYTF. The DNA of the CDR3 is TGTGCCAGCAGCAACCGACCCCCGACAGGGGACATTCGGAGGTACTATGGCTACACCTTC.

The chain combines TRBV27 with TRBJ2-3, with no clear D. Germline V gene lookup returns CDR1 MNHEY and CDR2 SMNVEV (reference sequence). V was cut by 6 bases and J by 2 bases, with 12 bases left in between. The CDR3 consists of 14 residues. DNA for the CDR3: TGTGCCAGCAGGAGACTGACCCTCACAGATACGCAGTATTTT. Residues: CASRRLTLTDTQYF.

This clone has just a few counts. V usage is TRBV5-1 and J usage is TRBJ2-1; 10 bases fit TRBD2. The V gene end was trimmed by 1 base and the J gene end by 10 bases; junction bases not matched to a gene: 17. Germline assignment: CDR1 SGHRS and CDR2 YFSETQ. This CDR3 region has 18 residues. CDR3 in DNA: TGCGCCAGCAGCTTGAGGCTAGCGGGAGCTCCCGGAGGCGGAGAGCAGTTCTTC. This sequence encodes CASSLRLAGAPGGGEQFF.

The V call is TRBV6-4, the J call TRBJ2-7, with a weak D call TRBD2 (6 bases). CDR1 and CDR2 (germline): MRHNA, SNTAGT. With 5 bases removed from V and 0 bases from J, the gap between germline ends came to 17 bases. The CDR3 totals 16 residues. CDR3 in amino acids: CASSPSPAGSSYEQYF. The CDR3 DNA follows: TGTGCCAGCAGTCCCTCCCCTGCGGGATCCTCCTACGAGCAGTACTTC.

The CDR3 DNA sequence: TGTGCCAGCAACTCTAGATTGGAGGGCTACAATGAGCAGTTCTTC. Protein sequence: CASNSRLEGYNEQFF. This chain joins TRBV7-9 and TRBJ2-1, with a weak D call TRBD2 (6 bases). V dropped 7 bases and J dropped 3 bases, with 16 bases sitting between them. Per the germline V gene, CDR1 is SEHNR and CDR2 is FQNEAQ (reference sequence). This CDR3 has 15 residues.

The gene calls are TRBV3-1 (or the pseudogene TRBV3-2) and TRBJ2-1; 11 bases line up with TRBD2. V trimming: 0 bases; J trimming: 5 bases; junction bases outside the gene matches: 15. From germline, CDR1 is LGHDT and CDR2 YNNKEL (reference sequence). The CDR3 extends over 20 amino acids. The DNA of the CDR3 is TGTGCCAGCAGCCAAGATCAGGGGCTAGCGGGAGGAGGGGTGGACAATGAGCAGTTCTTC. Its translation is CASSQDQGLAGGGVDNEQFF.

Turning to this clone: Other nucleotide sequences in the sample specify the same CDR3. V gene TRBV30 combines with J gene TRBJ2-7; D may be TRBD2 (6 bases). Germline values: CDR1 GTSNPN, CDR2 SVGIG (reference sequence). The V end lost 0 bases, the J end lost 0 bases, and 9 bases lay between the germline ends. This CDR3 contains 14 residues. The CDR3 reads CAWSVGGSSYEQYF. In nucleotides, the CDR3 is TGTGCCTGGAGTGTGGGGGGAAGCTCCTACGAGCAGTACTTC.

The rearrangement links TRBV14 to TRBJ2-3; 7 nucleotides match TRBD2. Per the germline V gene, CDR1 is SGHDN and CDR2 is FVKESK. CDR3 length equals 15 residues. With V trimmed by 3 bases and J by 0 bases, 3 bases remained unmatched. The CDR3 coding sequence is TGTGCCAGCAGCCAGGGTAGCGGGAGCACAGATACGCAGTATTTT. Its protein product is CASSQGSGSTDTQYF.

On this clone itself: Other nucleotide sequences in the sample specify the same CDR3. The CDR3 DNA is TGTGCCAGTAGCATACAGGGTGATCAGCCCCAGCATTTT. Encoded protein: CASSIQGDQPQHF. V gene TRBV19 combines with J gene TRBJ1-5, with a possible D match to TRBD1 (6 bases). The germline CDR1 and CDR2 sequences are LNHDA and SQIVND (reference sequence). The CDR3 extends over 13 amino acids. V was clipped by 6 bases and J by 5 bases, with 11 bases between them.

This CDR3 is CASSARQGREKLFF. CDR3 nucleotide sequence: TGTGCCAGTAGTGCCCGACAGGGACGGGAAAAACTGTTTTTT. The gene calls are TRBV19 and TRBJ1-4, with 7 bases identical to TRBD1. Germline V lookup: CDR1 LNHDA, CDR2 SQIVND (reference sequence). V was pared by 5 bases and J by 8 bases, with 8 bases of the junction left unmatched. This CDR3 contains 14 residues.

Only one count was recorded for this clone. The chain links TRBV15 to TRBJ1-2; the match to TRBD1 covers 7 bases. The germline V gene encodes CDR1 LNHNV and CDR2 YYDKDF (reference sequence). Trimming took 3 bases from V and 12 from J; bases not matched to a gene: 4. The CDR3 is made up of 11 amino acids. CDR3: CATSSYRGHTF. DNA of the CDR3: TGTGCCACCAGCAGTTACAGGGGCCACACCTTC.

The J gene is TRBJ2-5, the V gene TRBV24-1; 7 positions match TRBD1. V lost 1 base and J lost 5; bases outside the gene matches: 9. CDR1 is KGHDR, CDR2 SFDVKD, per germline. The CDR3 totals 16 residues. The CDR3 nucleotides are TGTGCCACCAGTGATTTTAGAGGGGGCATCCCGGAGACCCAGTACTTC. It codes for CATSDFRGGIPETQYF.

This clone was counted only a few times. The rearrangement uses TRBV2 and TRBJ2-1; TRBD2 matches at 7 bases. In germline, CDR1 is SNHLY, CDR2 FYNNEI. CDR3 length: 15 amino acids. The V and J ends lost 6 bases and 4 bases, in that order; junction bases with no gene match: 9. CDR3 sequence (DNA): TGTGCCAGCAGGCCCGGGACTAACCTTTACAATGAGCAGTTCTTC. It is translated as CASRPGTNLYNEQFF.